The following is a T cell receptor (beta chain) sequence with its context. Its antigen is as yet unknown. The sample is drawn from a study of shared clonotypes between healthy human individuals. In the study overall: Aged 18 to 49, the donors were two women and a few men. Points from the study as a whole: Investigators collected only blood, and repertoires in tissues likely differ.

Several immunoSEQ plates received, in even portions, the genomic DNA of each subset. TCRdb's table, derived via immunoSEQ multiplex PCR, lists solely in-frame clones and lacks some. The sample has 500,000 to 650,000 clones, roughly four fifths seen once; the top ten hold around 11%. J lost 5 bases, V lost 6 bases, and 8 bases had no gene match. This CDR3 is built from 14 residues. Germline loops: CDR1 SGHRS, CDR2 YFSETQ. This clonotype was sampled from a woman in her forties in good health. Some clones in this sample may be carry-over from other donors' samples. The material sequenced was PBMCs. The genes are TRBV5-1 and TRBJ2-3; 8 positions agree with TRBD2. In DNA form, the CDR3 reads TGCGCCAGCAAGATAGCGGGGTCACGAGATACGCAGTATTTT. It codes for CASKIAGSRDTQYF.